This is a list of T cell receptor beta chains from one sample in a study of T cells in Graves' hyperthyroidism and ophthalmopathy. TCRdb recomputed calls from the multiplex PCR reads with MiXCR, one row per CDR3 protein. The table records over 300,000 distinct CDR3 sequences, roughly an eighth of them present only once. What was sequenced was blood. The receptors come from a woman aged 40-49 years with Graves' ophthalmopathy. CDR3s leave out the opening cysteine and the closing phenylalanine or tryptophan. Fields, in order: clone size, V gene, CDR3 protein. Expanded clones are given a class, and other clones once, few, many or no size at all.

abundance: NA
v_gene: TRBV7-2
CDR3aa: ASSFYPKIAEAF

abundance: many
v_gene: TRBV6-2/TRBV6-3
CDR3aa: ASSYVASEKLF

abundance: many
v_gene: TRBV7-9
CDR3aa: ASSAHGGNEKLF

abundance: many
v_gene: TRBV29-1
CDR3aa: SVVRGLNTEAF

abundance: many
v_gene: TRBV25-1
CDR3aa: ASSEHGTNEQF

abundance: NA
v_gene: TRBV20-1
CDR3aa: SARDSNNQPQH

abundance: many
v_gene: TRBV19
CDR3aa: ASSIRGEESYEQY

abundance: few
v_gene: TRBV5-1
CDR3aa: ASSLGDRGAAEAF

abundance: many
v_gene: TRBV28
CDR3aa: ASSFLPTGLVETQY

abundance: few
v_gene: TRBV6-2/TRBV6-3
CDR3aa: ASSAIRQGPSYEQY

abundance: few
v_gene: TRBV28
CDR3aa: ASSFWREYNEQF

abundance: few
v_gene: TRBV5-5
CDR3aa: ASSLTDTSVHLARGYEQY

abundance: many
v_gene: TRBV28
CDR3aa: ASRVTGGNWYEQY

abundance: NA
v_gene: TRBV24-1
CDR3aa: ATSGTGTDTQY

abundance: many
v_gene: TRBV6-1
CDR3aa: ASSEAATGTLQEAF

abundance: many
v_gene: TRBV2
CDR3aa: ASSGLWITYEQY

abundance: NA
v_gene: TRBV5-1
CDR3aa: ASSLEGVGEAF

abundance: NA
v_gene: TRBV3-1
CDR3aa: ASSQIHVMDSLSLRNTEAF

abundance: many
v_gene: TRBV27
CDR3aa: ASSFLGSPLH

abundance: many
v_gene: TRBV20-1
CDR3aa: SASNPKGLTEAF

abundance: many
v_gene: TRBV11-2
CDR3aa: ASSTSTSSAQY

abundance: NA
v_gene: TRBV6-6
CDR3aa: ASSYSTGPYEQY

abundance: many
v_gene: TRBV19
CDR3aa: ASTLGQAAGYT

abundance: many
v_gene: TRBV11-3
CDR3aa: ASSLITGRSGEQY

abundance: few
v_gene: TRBV20-1
CDR3aa: SARGGTGLEQY

abundance: NA
v_gene: TRBV27
CDR3aa: ASSLYGGTNTGELF

abundance: many
v_gene: TRBV20-1
CDR3aa: SAMHDRGEKLF

abundance: many
v_gene: TRBV20-1
CDR3aa: SARDSRGPLTPPIYGYT

abundance: many
v_gene: TRBV2
CDR3aa: ASRAAIGENYGYT